The rows below give T cell receptor beta chains drawn from one sample of a study of cytomegalovirus exposure and HLA in healthy donors. Generated by immunoSEQ multiplex PCR, the TCRdb table keeps only in-frame clones and is missing some. The data contain under 200,000 clones, around 85% of them singletons. Sequencing used PBMCs. The receptors originated from a woman between 45 and 60 years old in good health and CMV-seronegative. Each CDR3 is given with its conserved first and last residue.

>TRBV30|TRBJ1-5
CAWSVRSDQPQHF
>TRBV29-1|TRBJ2-1
CSVARDRVYNEQFF
>TRBV28|TRBJ1-2
CASSPRGDLNGYTF
>TRBV7-9|TRBJ2-2
CASSPSEANTGELFF
>TRBV19|TRBJ1-5
CASSADRGGNQPQHF
>TRBV5-1|TRBJ2-5
CASSFGGTDQETQYF
>TRBV4-1|TRBJ2-2
CASSWTGGNTGELFF
>TRBV29-1|TRBJ2-7
CSVRTSAYEQYF
>TRBV28|TRBJ1-1
CASSSQGRAMNTEAFF
>TRBV5-1|TRBJ2-3
CASSRGGGIDTQYF
>TRBV10-2|TRBJ2-7
CASSETIAGVPYEQYF
>TRBV9|TRBJ1-1
CASSGRGIDLNTEAFF
>TRBV6-5|TRBJ1-3
CASSYGTSGNTIYF
>TRBV28|TRBJ1-2
CATQNRGNYGYTF
>TRBV28|TRBJ1-5
CASSLFRVPAGNQPQHF
>TRBV30|TRBJ2-7
CAWSVRKEQYF
>TRBV7-2|TRBJ2-6
CASRLSGANVLTF
>TRBV11-1|TRBJ2-1
CASSFPSRPEGPGNEQFF
>TRBV7-9|TRBJ1-5
CASSLTQGYNQPQHF
>TRBV7-9|TRBJ1-2
CASFEGVNYGYTF
>TRBV6-6|TRBJ2-7
CASSYQEGEQYF
>TRBV7-9|TRBJ2-1
CASSTISGRAYNEQFF
>TRBV28|TRBJ1-1
CASSSPKSGSLTEAFF
>TRBV15|TRBJ1-4
CATSRVGEGQINEKLFF
>TRBV18|TRBJ1-6
CASSLAGGSYNSPLHF
>TRBV5-1|TRBJ2-7
CASSWDTSPLIPYEQYF
>TRBV19|TRBJ1-2
CASSPDRSIYGYTF
>TRBV11-1|TRBJ2-5
CASKNRGETQYF
>TRBV28|TRBJ1-2
CASRFLPRQNSEYGYTF
>TRBV5-1|TRBJ2-4
CASSPRTSGLAKNIQYF
>TRBV28|TRBJ1-4
CASSLAGVTNEKLFF
>TRBV28|TRBJ2-3
CASSSPGSTDTQYF
>TRBV7-9|TRBJ2-7
CASSPQAPWKWAFYEQYF
>TRBV5-5|TRBJ2-7
CASSLRPRQSSYEQYF
>TRBV7-8|TRBJ2-1
CASSLYGRDNEQFF
>TRBV6-4|TRBJ2-1
CASSDSSGSYNEQFF
>TRBV30|TRBJ1-2
CAWSVRPPGGYGYTF
>TRBV6-5|TRBJ2-2
CASRPSTGSAGELFF
>TRBV6-4|TRBJ2-1
CASSLTSGSRDEQFF
>TRBV9|TRBJ2-1
CASTPLGGFEQFF
>TRBV4-1|TRBJ1-2
CASSQIDSYGYTF
>TRBV29-1|TRBJ2-7
CSVERRGSYEQYF
>TRBV30|TRBJ2-1
CAWSSQTSGNEQFF
>TRBV10-1|TRBJ2-7
CASSESGSQYF
>TRBV5-1|TRBJ1-1
CASSLTSQVNTEAFF
>TRBV2|TRBJ2-2
CASTERLDTGELFF
>TRBV7-2|TRBJ2-1
CASSLEGPGGSSYNEQFF
>TRBV18|TRBJ2-3
CASSLDRGRVDTQYF
>TRBV28|TRBJ2-7
CASSSPRLAGRYEQYF
>TRBV7-2|TRBJ1-1
CASSSYFAEAFF
>TRBV12-5|TRBJ2-5
CASGESGAATQYF
>TRBV11-1|TRBJ2-7
CASGIAGDGVEQYF
>TRBV28|TRBJ2-7
CASSRTGSPYEQYF